This TCR beta chain is from a study of CD8+ T cells in alopecia areata. Germline V gene sequence: CDR1 SEHNR, CDR2 FQNEAQ (reference sequence). This CDR3 spans 13 amino acids. V was pared by 5 bases and J by 4 bases, with 11 bases between. Individuals with alopecia areata gave both lesional scalp punch biopsies and peripheral blood for collection. Separation by sorting yielded CD4+ and CD8+ T cells from PBMCs. Whole-study results and caveats: Sharing of TCR sequences between patients (possibly for HLA-related reasons) was less clear than in mice. In lesional scalp, particularly from alopecia totalis/universalis, clonality was higher than in normal scalp.

The authors extracted RNA and reverse transcribed it into cDNA as the sequencing template. Some clones are missing from TCRdb's copy, which holds only in-frame ones; the method was immunoSEQ multiplex PCR. The data contain tens of thousands of clones, less than 75% of them singletons. Comment on this clone: Its antigen remains unidentified.

The sample comprised NKG2D-high CD8+ T cells sorted from blood. This chain uses TRBV7-9 with TRBJ2-5; D might be TRBD1 or TRBD2, each matching 5 bases. The sequence was collected from a human donor with alopecia areata. CDR3 in amino acids: CASSREGVETQYF. The CDR3 bases are TGTGCCAGCAGCCGGGAAGGGGTAGAGACCCAGTACTTC.